Below are 30 T cell receptor beta chains sequenced from a single sample in a study of neurological immune-mediated disorders. TCRdb redid the calling of the 5' RACE reads with MiXCR, one entry per CDR3 protein. The sample has 25,000 to 40,000 distinct CDR3 sequences, about 1.6% seen once. The sequencing input was PBMCs. The receptors originated from a woman younger than 45 with multiple sclerosis.

This clonotype is labeled as medium-sized. The chain couples TRBV12-3 or TRBV12-4 to TRBJ1-4; D might be TRBD1 (5 bases). The germline V and J ends were trimmed by 0 bases and 7 bases, with 6 bases remaining between them. The length of the CDR3 is 13 residues. The CDR3, as DNA: TGTGCCAGCAGTTTAGCAGGGACTGAAAAACTGTTTTTT. This sequence encodes CASSLAGTEKLFF.

This clonotype appeared many times. The chain has TRBV10-1 and TRBJ2-3, with D possibly being TRBD1 (6 bases). The germline gives CDR1 WNHNN, CDR2 SYGVQD (reference sequence). With 2 bases removed from V and 6 bases from J, the gap between germline ends came to 18 bases. The CDR3 loop spans 16 amino acids. The DNA for the CDR3 is TGCGCCAGCAGTGAGACCTACAGGGATGCGGACGATACGCAGTATTTT. Amino acid sequence: CASSETYRDADDTQYF.

This clonotype has a count of ten or more. The chain couples TRBV12-3 or TRBV12-4 to TRBJ1-4; D unresolved. V was pared by 6 bases and J by 0 bases, with 11 bases between. There are 15 residues in the CDR3. The CDR3: CASSPNSATNEKLFF. As DNA, the CDR3 is TGTGCCAGCAGCCCAAACAGTGCAACTAATGAAAAACTGTTTTTT.

This clonotype showed up many times. CDR3 in DNA: TGCAGTGCTCACCTGACAGCAACTAATGAAAAACTGTTTTTT. Translated: CSAHLTATNEKLFF. This rearrangement joins TRBV20-1 to TRBJ1-4; possible D gene TRBD1, 5 bases. Germline V gene lookup returns CDR1 DFQATT and CDR2 SNEGSKA (reference sequence). The CDR3 is made up of 14 amino acids. The V and J ends lost 5 bases and 0 bases respectively, with 10 bases between them.

This clonotype showed up many times. This CDR3 is CASSDLAGAYNEQFF. As DNA, the CDR3 is TGTGCCAGCAGTGATCTAGCGGGGGCCTACAATGAGCAGTTCTTC. This chain uses TRBV6-2 or TRBV6-3 with TRBJ2-1; 10 bases are shared with TRBD2. The V and J ends lost 5 bases and 2 bases, in that order; junction bases with no gene match: 3. The germline gives CDR1 MNHEY, CDR2 SVGEGT. The CDR3 has 15 amino acids.

The chain has TRBV6-5 and TRBJ1-6; a possible D gene is TRBD1 (5 bases). Germline V CDR1 and CDR2: MNHEY, SVGAGI. V lost 3 bases, J lost 8 bases, and 20 bases lay in between. This CDR3 is built from 17 residues. This CDR3 is CASSYVNRQTRHSPLHF. In DNA, the CDR3 is TGTGCCAGCAGTTATGTGAATCGACAGACAAGACATTCACCCCTCCACTTT.

This clonotype was seen repeatedly, ten times or more. This chain joins TRBV21-1 and TRBJ1-1. TRBV21-1 is described as a pseudogene. The CDR3 runs 13 residues. CDR3 sequence: CARRRARWFEAFF. CDR3 nucleotides: TGTGCCAGACGGAGAGCGAGGTGGTTTGAAGCTTTCTTT.

Ten or more counts support this clonotype. The V and J genes are TRBV13 and TRBJ2-3; possibly TRBD2 for D (6 bases). The CDR3 runs 15 residues. The V gene's germline CDR1 is PRHDT and CDR2 FYEKMQ (reference sequence). V was shortened by 4 bases and J by 2 bases, with 13 bases between the two germline ends. CDR3 coding DNA: TGTGCCAGCAGCTCTCGATCGGGAGCCACAGATACGCAGTATTTT. Its translation: CASSSRSGATDTQYF.

The table lists this clonotype with many counts. The V call is TRBV9, the J call TRBJ2-3, with 7 bases lining up with TRBD2. The CDR3 has 14 residues. Trimming removed 4 bases from V and 11 bases from J; junction bases left unmatched: 13. The germline V gene encodes CDR1 SGDLS and CDR2 YYNGEE. The CDR3 DNA reads as TGTGCCAGCAGCACCTCGACTAGCTTTAATCAGCAGTATTTT. Its protein product is CASSTSTSFNQQYF.

This clonotype occurred many times. This rearrangement joins TRBV20-1 to TRBJ2-7; D remains ambiguous. The length of the CDR3 is 12 residues. Looked up from germline, CDR1 is DFQATT and CDR2 is SNEGSKA (reference sequence). V was pared by 5 bases and J by 1 base, with 9 bases between. The CDR3 loop reads CSALQWSYEQYF. The CDR3 DNA sequence: TGCAGTGCTCTGCAGTGGTCCTACGAGCAGTACTTC.

This clonotype was counted many times. The chain links TRBV6-2 or TRBV6-3 to TRBJ2-7; 7 bases align to TRBD1. Germline CDR1 is MNHEY and CDR2 is SVGEGT. The CDR3 runs 14 residues. Losses at the gene ends were 2 bases for V and 0 bases for J; bases not matched to a gene: 1. The CDR3 nucleotides read TGTGCCAGCAGTTACCGGGACAGCTCCTACGAGCAGTACTTC. Its translation is CASSYRDSSYEQYF.

In its sample, this clonotype was seen many times. The chain couples TRBV12-3 or TRBV12-4 to TRBJ1-5; possible D gene TRBD1, 5 bases. Trimming stripped 3 bases from V and 9 bases from J, with 12 bases between. The CDR3 consists of 13 residues. CDR3 sequence reads: CASSFGQYGPQHF. DNA of the CDR3: TGTGCCAGCAGTTTCGGACAATACGGGCCCCAGCATTTT.

Ten or more counts support this clonotype. V is TRBV7-2 and J is TRBJ2-1, with D tentatively TRBD2 (7 bases). This CDR3 comprises 15 residues. Trimming took 5 bases from V and 10 from J, leaving 21 bases between them. Germline CDR1 is SGHTA and CDR2 is FQGNSA. CDR3 in DNA: TGTGCCAGCAGCACCTGGGGGCTAGCGGCCGGGGAGCAGTTCTTC. Amino acids: CASSTWGLAAGEQFF.

There are many counts of this clonotype. This chain uses TRBV5-1 with TRBJ2-1; 7 nucleotides line up with TRBD2. The length of the CDR3 is 16 residues. V trimming: 5 bases; J trimming: 0 bases; junction bases outside the gene matches: 8. In germline, CDR1 is SGHRS, CDR2 YFSETQ. Written as DNA, the CDR3 is TGCGCCAGCAGTATAGCCGGGGGGAGCTCCTACAATGAGCAGTTCTTC. Its translation: CASSIAGGSSYNEQFF.

At least ten counts were recorded for this clonotype. The chain joins TRBV10-3 to TRBJ2-1, with D possibly matching TRBD2 (6 bases). From germline, CDR1 is ENHRY and CDR2 SYGVKD. The CDR3 is made up of 13 amino acids. Trimming pared 8 bases from V and 6 bases from J, leaving 14 bases between. The CDR3 sequence is CAILIPGVNEQFF. The CDR3 DNA is TGTGCCATCCTAATACCGGGAGTCAATGAGCAGTTCTTC.

This clonotype was counted ten times or more. J is TRBJ2-3 and V is TRBV9; 13 bases fit TRBD2. Losses at the gene ends were 0 bases for V and 1 base for J; bases not matched to a gene: 5. CDR1 SGDLS and CDR2 YYNGEE come from the germline V gene. The CDR3 contains 18 residues. The CDR3 nucleotides are TGTGCCAGCAGCGTAGCTGTTACTAGCGGGGGGGGCACAGATACGCAGTATTTT. Its protein product is CASSVAVTSGGGTDTQYF. The whole variable domain, remainder taken from reference TRBV9 and TRBJ2-3, is DSGVTQTPKHLITATGQRVTLRCSPRSGDLSVYWYQQSLDQGLQFLIQYYNGEERAKGNILERFSAQQFPDLHSELNLSSLELGDSALYFCASSVAVTSGGGTDTQYFGPGTRLTVL.

This clonotype was detected many times. V gene TRBV7-9 combines with J gene TRBJ1-2; TRBD1 agrees at 8 bases. Germline V gives CDR1 SEHNR, CDR2 FQNEAQ (reference sequence). The junction had 15 bases not matched to a gene; V was cut back by 6 bases and J by 3 bases. This CDR3 is built from 17 residues. The CDR3 sequence: CASRVSLGTGPHYGYTF. CDR3 nucleotide sequence: TGTGCCAGCAGGGTCTCACTTGGGACAGGACCACACTATGGCTACACCTTC.

The rearrangement links TRBV18 to TRBJ1-3, with D uncertain. The CDR3 has 16 residues. Germline V gives CDR1 KGHSH, CDR2 LQKENI. V dropped 3 bases and J dropped 2 bases, with 14 bases sitting between them. In DNA form, the CDR3 reads TGTGCCAGCTCACCTACCCTTACGAGGACTGGAAACACCATATATTTT. It yields the protein CASSPTLTRTGNTIYF. The variable domain in full, with the rest retrieved from reference TRBV18 and TRBJ1-3, is NAGVMQNPRHLVRRRGQEARLRCSPMKGHSHVYWYRQLPEEGLKFMVYLQKENIIDESGMPKERFSAEFPKEGPSILRIQQVVRGDSAAYFCASSPTLTRTGNTIYFGEGSWLTVV.

At least ten counts were recorded for this clonotype. CDR3 sequence: CASSLGTRTGELFF. CDR3 DNA sequence: TGTGCCAGCAGTTTAGGGACGAGGACCGGGGAGCTGTTTTTT. This rearrangement joins TRBV12-3 or TRBV12-4 to TRBJ2-2; D is unresolved. The CDR3 runs to 14 residues. Trimming pared 1 base from V and 5 bases from J, leaving 8 bases between.

Ten or more counts support this clonotype. The V and J genes are TRBV12-3 or TRBV12-4 and TRBJ2-7; D ambiguous. The ends were cut back, 2 bases at V and 10 bases at J, with 9 bases in the middle. The CDR3 covers 11 residues. The CDR3 DNA is TGTGCCAGCAGTTTACAGAATTATCAGTACTTC. As protein: CASSLQNYQYF.

This clonotype has just a few counts. The V and J genes are TRBV7-3 and TRBJ2-3; TRBD2 matches 7 bases. The CDR3 spans 14 residues. Germline CDR1 is SGHTA and CDR2 is FQGTGA. J lost 3 bases, V lost 3 bases, and 3 bases had no gene match. This CDR3 reads CASSFGGYTDTQYF. DNA for the CDR3: TGTGCCAGCAGCTTCGGGGGGTATACAGATACGCAGTATTTT.

This clonotype was seen at least ten times. The V call is TRBV12-5, the J call TRBJ2-4; TRBD1 aligns across 9 bases. The CDR3 contains 15 residues. Germline trimming cut 0 bases from V and 13 bases from J; bases unmatched to any gene: 10. CDR1 and CDR2 from the germline V gene are LGHNT and FRNRAP. CDR3 protein: CASGLVRNNRGLQYF. In DNA, the CDR3 is TGTGCTAGTGGTTTGGTACGAAATAACAGGGGGCTACAGTACTTC.

This clonotype was recorded at least ten times. This chain uses TRBV7-2 with TRBJ2-7; 8 nucleotides match TRBD1. The CDR3 totals 14 residues. Trimming removed 5 bases from V and 6 bases from J; junction bases left unmatched: 9. Germline values: CDR1 SGHTA, CDR2 FQGNSA. This CDR3 is CASSRGQGFTEQYF. Here the CDR3 DNA reads TGTGCCAGCAGCCGCGGACAGGGTTTCACCGAGCAGTACTTC. Looking up the rest from reference TRBV7-2 and TRBJ2-7 gives the full variable domain: GAGVSQSPSNKVTEKGKDVELRCDPISGHTALYWYRQSLGQGLEFLIYFQGNSAPDKSGLPSDRFSAERTGGSVSTLTIQRTQQEDSAVYLCASSRGQGFTEQYFGPGTRLTVT.

This clonotype has a count of ten or more. The rearrangement links TRBV5-6 to TRBJ2-5, with 10 bases fitting TRBD2. Germline-derived CDR1 and CDR2 are SGHDT and YYEEEE. The CDR3 is 15 residues long. J was trimmed by 2 bases and V by 3 bases; bases with no gene match: 4. This CDR3 is CASSYPGLAQETQYF. CDR3 in DNA: TGTGCCAGCAGCTACCCGGGACTAGCGCAAGAGACCCAGTACTTC.

This clonotype was detected many times. The chain is built from TRBV12-3 or TRBV12-4 and TRBJ2-1, with a tentative D call TRBD2 (5 bases). This CDR3 has 13 amino acids. The germline V and J ends were trimmed by 8 bases and 10 bases, with 18 bases remaining between them. CDR3 protein: CASRGSMTSEQFF. CDR3 in DNA: TGTGCCAGCCGGGGTAGTATGACCTCCGAGCAGTTCTTC.

This clonotype was counted many times. The rearrangement joins TRBV5-1 to TRBJ2-2; D is ambiguous. CDR3 length equals 17 residues. Germline CDR1 and CDR2: SGHRS and YFSETQ. V lost 2 bases, J lost 1 base, and 15 bases lay in between. The CDR3 is CASSFGIGRRNTGELFF. The CDR3 DNA follows: TGCGCCAGCAGCTTTGGGATAGGACGGAGGAACACCGGGGAGCTGTTTTTT.

This clonotype was counted ten times or more. The chain uses TRBV6-5 and TRBJ1-2; 7 bases line up with TRBD1. Germline V gives CDR1 MNHEY, CDR2 SVGAGI. There are 12 residues in the CDR3. V lost 6 bases, J lost 5 bases, and 3 bases stayed unmatched. The CDR3 sequence is CASRRTGYGYTF. The CDR3 DNA is TGTGCCAGCAGGCGGACAGGATATGGCTACACCTTC.

This clonotype showed up many times. V is TRBV2 and J is TRBJ2-1, with TRBD2 matching over 7 bases. In germline, CDR1 is SNHLY, CDR2 FYNNEI. V lost 7 bases to trimming and J lost 8 bases; unmatched junction nucleotides: 11. The CDR3 runs 14 residues. The chain's CDR3 is CASTEGAGFDEQFF. For the CDR3, the DNA is TGTGCCAGCACCGAAGGAGCGGGGTTCGATGAGCAGTTCTTC.

The chain has TRBV20-1 and TRBJ2-7; unclear D gene. V lost 3 bases to trimming and J lost 8 bases, with 8 bases between them. Germline CDR1 reads DFQATT; CDR2 reads SNEGSKA (reference sequence). This CDR3 is built from 10 residues. The chain's CDR3 is CSASDGQQYF. CDR3 in DNA: TGCAGTGCTAGTGACGGGCAGCAGTACTTC.

The chain combines TRBV7-9 with TRBJ2-1; 15 bases agree with TRBD2. This CDR3 has 17 residues. Germline values: CDR1 SEHNR, CDR2 FQNEAQ (reference sequence). J gave up 3 bases and V 5 bases, and 5 bases lay outside the gene matches. CDR3 protein: CASSPGTSGGFYNEQFF. CDR3 in DNA: TGTGCCAGCAGCCCGGGGACTAGCGGGGGGTTCTACAATGAGCAGTTCTTC.